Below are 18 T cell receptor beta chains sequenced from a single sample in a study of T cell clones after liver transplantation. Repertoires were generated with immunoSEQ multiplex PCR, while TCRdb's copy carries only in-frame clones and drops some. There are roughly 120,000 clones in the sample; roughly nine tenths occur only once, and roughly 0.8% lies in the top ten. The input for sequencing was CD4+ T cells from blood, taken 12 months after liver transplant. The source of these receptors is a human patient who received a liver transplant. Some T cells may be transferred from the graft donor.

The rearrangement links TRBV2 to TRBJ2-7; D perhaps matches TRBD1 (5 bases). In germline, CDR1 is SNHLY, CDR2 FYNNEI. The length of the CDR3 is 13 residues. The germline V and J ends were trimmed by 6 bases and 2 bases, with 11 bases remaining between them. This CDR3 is CASSQQDTYEQYF. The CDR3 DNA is TGTGCCAGCAGCCAACAGGATACCTACGAGCAGTACTTC.

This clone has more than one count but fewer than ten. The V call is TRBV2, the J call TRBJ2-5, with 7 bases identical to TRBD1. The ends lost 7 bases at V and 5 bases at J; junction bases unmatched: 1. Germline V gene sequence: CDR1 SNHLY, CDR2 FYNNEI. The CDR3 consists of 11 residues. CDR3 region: CASTRGETQYF. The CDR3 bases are TGTGCCAGCACCAGGGGGGAGACCCAGTACTTC.

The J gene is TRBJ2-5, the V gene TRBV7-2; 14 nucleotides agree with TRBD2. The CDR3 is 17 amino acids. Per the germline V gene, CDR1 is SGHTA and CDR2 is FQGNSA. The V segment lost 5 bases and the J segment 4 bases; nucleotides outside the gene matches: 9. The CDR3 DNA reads TGTGCCAGCAGCCGGGGACTAGCGGGAGTAAGGAGAGAGACCCAGTACTTC. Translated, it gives CASSRGLAGVRRETQYF.

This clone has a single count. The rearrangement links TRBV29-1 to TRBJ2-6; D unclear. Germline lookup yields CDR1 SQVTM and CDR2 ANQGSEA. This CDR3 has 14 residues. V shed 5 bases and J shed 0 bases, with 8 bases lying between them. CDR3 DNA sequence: TGCAGCGTTACTTTGGGCTCTGGGGCCAACGTCCTGACTTTC. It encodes CSVTLGSGANVLTF. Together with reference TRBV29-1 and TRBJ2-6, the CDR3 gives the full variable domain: SAVISQKPSRDICQRGTSLTIQCQVDSQVTMMFWYRQQPGQSLTLIATANQGSEATYESGFVIDKFPISRPNLTFSTLTVSNMSPEDSSIYLCSVTLGSGANVLTFGAGSRLTVL.

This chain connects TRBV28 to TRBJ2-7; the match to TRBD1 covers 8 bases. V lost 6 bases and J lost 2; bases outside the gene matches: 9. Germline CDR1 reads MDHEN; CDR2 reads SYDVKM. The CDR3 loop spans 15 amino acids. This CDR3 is CASSPPGTGTYEQYF. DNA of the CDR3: TGTGCCAGCAGCCCCCCCGGGACAGGCACCTACGAGCAGTACTTC. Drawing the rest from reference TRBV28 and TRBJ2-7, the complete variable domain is DVKVTQSSRYLVKRTGEKVFLECVQDMDHENMFWYRQDPGLGLRLIYFSYDVKMKEKGDIPEGYSVSREKKERFSLILESASTNQTSMYLCASSPPGTGTYEQYFGPGTRLTVT.

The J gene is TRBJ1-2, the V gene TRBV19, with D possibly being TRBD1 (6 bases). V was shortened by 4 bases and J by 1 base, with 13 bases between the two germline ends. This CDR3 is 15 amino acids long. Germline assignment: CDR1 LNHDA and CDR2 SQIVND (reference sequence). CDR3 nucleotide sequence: TGTGCCAGTAGTACGGGGGGCATTTTTAACTATGGCTACACCTTC. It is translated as CASSTGGIFNYGYTF.

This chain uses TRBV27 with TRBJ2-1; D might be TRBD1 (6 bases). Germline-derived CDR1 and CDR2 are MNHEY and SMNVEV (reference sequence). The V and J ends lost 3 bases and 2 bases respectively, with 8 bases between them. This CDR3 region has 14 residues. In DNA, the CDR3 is TGTGCCAGCAGTTTCTGGGGGCCCTACAATGAGCAGTTCTTC. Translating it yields CASSFWGPYNEQFF.

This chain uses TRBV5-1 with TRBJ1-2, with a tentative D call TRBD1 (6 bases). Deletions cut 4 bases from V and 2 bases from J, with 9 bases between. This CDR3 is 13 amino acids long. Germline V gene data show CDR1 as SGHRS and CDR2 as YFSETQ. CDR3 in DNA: TGCGCCAGCAGCGCCCAGGGGAACTATGGCTACACCTTC. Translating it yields CASSAQGNYGYTF.

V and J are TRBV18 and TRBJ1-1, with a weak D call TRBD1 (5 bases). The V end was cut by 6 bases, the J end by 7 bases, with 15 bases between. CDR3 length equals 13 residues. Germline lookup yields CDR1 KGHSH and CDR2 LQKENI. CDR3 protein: CASSYQGFNEAFF. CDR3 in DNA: TGTGCCAGCTCGTATCAGGGTTTTAATGAAGCTTTCTTT.

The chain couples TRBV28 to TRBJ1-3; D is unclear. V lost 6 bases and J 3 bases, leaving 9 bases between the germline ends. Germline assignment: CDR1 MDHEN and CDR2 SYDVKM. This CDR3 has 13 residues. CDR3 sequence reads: CASSKWDGNTIYF. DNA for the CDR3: TGTGCCAGCAGCAAATGGGATGGAAACACCATATATTTT.

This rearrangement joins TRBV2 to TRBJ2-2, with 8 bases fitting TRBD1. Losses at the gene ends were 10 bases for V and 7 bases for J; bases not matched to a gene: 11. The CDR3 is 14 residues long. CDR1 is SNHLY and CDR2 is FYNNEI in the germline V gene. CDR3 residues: CATQPGGIDGELFF. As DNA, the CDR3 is TGTGCCACCCAACCAGGGGGCATTGACGGGGAGCTGTTTTTT.

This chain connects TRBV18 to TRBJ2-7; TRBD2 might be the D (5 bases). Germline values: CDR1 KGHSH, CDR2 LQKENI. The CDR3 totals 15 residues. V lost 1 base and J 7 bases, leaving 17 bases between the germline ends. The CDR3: CASSPRGEGMGEQYF. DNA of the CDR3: TGTGCCAGCTCACCACGGGGAGAAGGGATGGGAGAGCAGTACTTC.

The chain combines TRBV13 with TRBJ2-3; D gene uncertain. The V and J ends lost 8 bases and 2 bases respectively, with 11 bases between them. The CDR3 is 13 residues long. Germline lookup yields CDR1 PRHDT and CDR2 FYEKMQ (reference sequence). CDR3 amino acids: CASQMGNTDTQYF. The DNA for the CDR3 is TGTGCCAGCCAGATGGGGAACACAGATACGCAGTATTTT.

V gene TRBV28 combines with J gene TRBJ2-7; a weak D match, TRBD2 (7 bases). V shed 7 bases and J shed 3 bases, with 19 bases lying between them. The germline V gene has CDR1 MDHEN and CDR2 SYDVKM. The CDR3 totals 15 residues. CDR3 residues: CASTPPAGADYEQYF. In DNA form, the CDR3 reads TGTGCCAGCACCCCCCCGGCGGGGGCCGACTACGAGCAGTACTTC.

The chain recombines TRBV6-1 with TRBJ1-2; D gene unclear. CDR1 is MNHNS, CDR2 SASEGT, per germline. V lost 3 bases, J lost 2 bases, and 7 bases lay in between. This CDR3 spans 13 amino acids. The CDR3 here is CASSETLNYGYTF. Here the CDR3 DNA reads TGTGCCAGCAGTGAGACCTTGAACTATGGCTACACCTTC.

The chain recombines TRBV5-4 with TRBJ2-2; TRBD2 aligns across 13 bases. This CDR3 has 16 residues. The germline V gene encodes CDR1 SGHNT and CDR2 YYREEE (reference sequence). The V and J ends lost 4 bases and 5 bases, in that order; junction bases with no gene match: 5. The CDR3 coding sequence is TGTGCCAGCAGCGCCGGGACTAGCGGGATTACCGGGGAGCTGTTTTTT. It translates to CASSAGTSGITGELFF.

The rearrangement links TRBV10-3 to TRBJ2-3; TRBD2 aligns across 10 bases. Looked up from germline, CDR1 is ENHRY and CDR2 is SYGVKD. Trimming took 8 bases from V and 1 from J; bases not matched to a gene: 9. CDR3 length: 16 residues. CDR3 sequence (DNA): TGTGCCATCGGGTTCCTAGCGGGAGTGGGCACAGATACGCAGTATTTT. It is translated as CAIGFLAGVGTDTQYF.

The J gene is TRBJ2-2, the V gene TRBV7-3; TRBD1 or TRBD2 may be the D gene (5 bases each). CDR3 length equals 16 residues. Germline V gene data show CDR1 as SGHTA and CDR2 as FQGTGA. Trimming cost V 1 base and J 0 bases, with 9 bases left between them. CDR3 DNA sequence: TGTGCCAGCAGCTTAAACGGGGCCCCGAACACCGGGGAGCTGTTTTTT. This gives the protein CASSLNGAPNTGELFF.